A single sample gave rise to the 2 T cell receptor beta chains below, sequenced in a study of cytomegalovirus exposure and HLA in healthy donors. PCR amplification relied on 60 Vbeta primers (plus 13 Jbeta primers). The data were produced by immunoSEQ multiplex PCR, yet TCRdb's version contains in-frame clones alone and is incomplete. The table lists about 140,000 clones, around 84% of them singletons. The sample comprised PBMCs. Receptor source: a boy between 2 and 15 years old in good health and CMV-seronegative.

The rearrangement joins TRBV7-6 to TRBJ2-6, with D possibly being TRBD2 (5 bases). The germline V and J ends were trimmed by 1 base and 7 bases, with 11 bases remaining between them. Germline V gives CDR1 SGHVS, CDR2 FNYEAQ. There are 15 residues in the CDR3. CDR3 sequence (DNA): TGTGCCAGCAGCTTAGTGGTGGCGGGTGCCAACGTCCTGACTTTC. It yields the protein CASSLVVAGANVLTF. The full variable domain, its missing parts supplied by reference TRBV7-6 and TRBJ2-6, is GAGVSQSPRYKVTKRGQDVALRCDPISGHVSLYWYRQALGQGPEFLTYFNYEAQQDKSGLPNDRFSAERPEGSISTLTIQRTEQRDSAMYRCASSLVVAGANVLTFGAGSRLTVL.

V usage is TRBV28 and J usage is TRBJ2-3; possibly TRBD2 for D (6 bases). The germline gives CDR1 MDHEN, CDR2 SYDVKM. The CDR3 totals 15 residues. Trimming stripped 2 bases from V and 0 bases from J, with 9 bases between. The CDR3 nucleotides read TGTGCCAGCAGTTTAGGCGGGATGAGCACAGATACGCAGTATTTT. Translating it yields CASSLGGMSTDTQYF.